One and the same sample provided the 6 T cell receptor beta chains below, sequenced in a study of cytomegalovirus exposure and HLA in healthy donors (dated by TCRdb to about 2017). The library was generated by the immunoSEQ multiplex PCR assay. For the multiplex PCR, a mixture combining 60 forward primers for TCR Vbeta segments and 13 reverse primers for TCR Jbeta segments was used. TCRdb mirrors the immuneACCESS table, restricted to in-frame sequences. Some clones are absent from its copies; in checked studies, under half trace to an unresolved V gene, and the reason for the others is unknown. The sample table shows 99,000 or so clones, and about 83% are seen once. 5% to 6.5% of the sample rests with the top ten. Material: PBMCs. These TCRs come from a man aged 18 to 29 in good health and CMV-seronegative.

This sequence joins TRBV6-4 and TRBJ2-3; 8 positions agree with TRBD2. V lost 3 bases and J lost 2; bases outside the gene matches: 4. The CDR3 sequence is 15 residues long. Germline-derived CDR1 and CDR2 are MRHNA and SNTAGT. The CDR3 nucleotides read TGTGCCAGCAGTGAGGTAGCGGGAACCACAGATACGCAGTATTTT. Translating gives CASSEVAGTTDTQYF.

This chain links TRBV25-1 with TRBJ1-2, with 9 bases matching TRBD1. Germline V CDR1 and CDR2: MGHDK, SYGVNS. The CDR3 runs 13 residues. Germline trimming cut 4 bases from V and 8 bases from J; bases unmatched to any gene: 5. The CDR3 is CASSAQGAGGYTF. CDR3 DNA sequence: TGTGCCAGCAGTGCACAGGGGGCGGGGGGCTACACCTTC.

This clone was observed once. This sequence joins TRBV5-1 and TRBJ2-1, with D maybe TRBD2 (6 bases). CDR1 and CDR2 from the germline V gene are SGHRS and YFSETQ. Trimming removed 4 bases from V and 0 bases from J, with 11 bases in between. CDR3 length equals 15 residues. The CDR3 here is CASSRLGDSYNEQFF. CDR3 in DNA: TGCGCCAGCAGCCGACTAGGGGACTCCTACAATGAGCAGTTCTTC.

The chain joins TRBV5-1 to TRBJ1-1; D not resolved. Germline values: CDR1 SGHRS, CDR2 YFSETQ. Deletions cut 0 bases from V and 0 bases from J, with 3 bases between. CDR3 size: 13 residues. The DNA for the CDR3 is TGCGCCAGCAGCTTGGCTGTGAACACTGAAGCTTTCTTT. Its protein is CASSLAVNTEAFF.

The chain employs TRBV7-9 and TRBJ1-1; no reliable D call. The CDR3 consists of 13 residues. The V end was cut by 2 bases, the J end by 4 bases, with 8 bases between. Per the germline V gene, CDR1 is SEHNR and CDR2 is FQNEAQ (reference sequence). The DNA of the CDR3 is TGTGCCAGCAGCTTACGGGTAGGCACTGAAGCTTTCTTT. It codes for CASSLRVGTEAFF.

Concerning this clone: An end of the junction differs from the germline gene, which may be a read error. This sequence joins TRBV5-1 and TRBJ2-5, with TRBD1 matching over 9 bases. The CDR3 covers 14 residues. The germline V gene has CDR1 SGHRS and CDR2 YFSETQ. The CDR3 nucleotides read TGCGCCAGCAGCTTAAGCATACCACAGGGGGCGCAGGACTTC. It codes for CASSLSIPQGAQDF. The full variable domain, completed using reference TRBV5-1 and TRBJ2-5, is KAGVTQTPRYLIKTRGQQVTLSCSPISGHRSVSWYQQTPGQGLQFLFEYFSETQRNKGNFPGRFSGRQFSNSRSEMNVSTLELGDSALYLCASSLSIPQGAQDFGPGTRLLVL.